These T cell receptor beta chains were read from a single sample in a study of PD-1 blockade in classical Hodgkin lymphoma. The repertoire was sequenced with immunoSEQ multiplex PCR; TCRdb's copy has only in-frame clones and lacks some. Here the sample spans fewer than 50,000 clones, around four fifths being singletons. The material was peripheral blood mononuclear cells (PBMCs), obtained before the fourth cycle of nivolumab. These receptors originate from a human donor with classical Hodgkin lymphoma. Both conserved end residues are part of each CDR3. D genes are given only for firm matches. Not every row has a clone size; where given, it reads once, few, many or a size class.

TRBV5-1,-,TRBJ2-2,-,CASSFGRSNTGELFF,TGCGCCAGCAGCTTCGGCAGGTCGAACACCGGGGAGCTGTTTTTT
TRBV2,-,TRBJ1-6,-,CASSKEGESPLHF,TGTGCCAGCAGTAAGGAGGGGGAATCACCCCTCCACTTT
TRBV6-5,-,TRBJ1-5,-,CASSPEGRSNQPQHF,TGTGCCAGCAGCCCTGAAGGGCGTAGCAATCAGCCCCAGCATTTT
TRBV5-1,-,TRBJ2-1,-,CASSFTNPEDEQFF,TGCGCCAGCAGCTTCACTAATCCGGAGGATGAGCAGTTCTTC
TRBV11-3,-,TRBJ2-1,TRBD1,CASRIRGQGNEQFF,TGTGCCAGCAGAATCAGGGGGCAAGGGAATGAGCAGTTCTTC
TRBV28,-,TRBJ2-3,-,CASRIDRNTDTQYF,TGTGCCAGCAGGATCGACAGAAACACAGATACGCAGTATTTT
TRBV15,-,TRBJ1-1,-,CATSRELFGPSEAFF,TGTGCCACCAGCAGAGAACTTTTTGGCCCGTCAGAAGCTTTCTTT
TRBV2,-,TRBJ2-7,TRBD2,CASSRDYLYEQYF,TGTGCCAGCAGCCGGGACTACTTATACGAGCAGTACTTC
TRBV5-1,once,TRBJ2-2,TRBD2,CASSRAGSNTGELFF,TGCGCCAGCAGCCGAGCGGGGAGTAACACCGGGGAGCTGTTTTTT
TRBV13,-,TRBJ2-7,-,CASSQGSYEQYF,TGTGCCAGCAGCCAGGGTAGCTACGAGCAGTACTTC
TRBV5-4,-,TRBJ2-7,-,CASSSGGGEQYF,TGTGCCAGCAGCTCTGGGGGTGGCGAGCAGTACTTC
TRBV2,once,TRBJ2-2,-,CASRRGGTGELFF,TGTGCCAGCAGGAGGGGTGGCACCGGGGAGCTGTTTTTT
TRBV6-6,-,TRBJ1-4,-,CASSYPGRDEKLFF,TGTGCCAGCAGTTACCCAGGGAGGGATGAAAAACTGTTTTTT
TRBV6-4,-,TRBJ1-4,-,CASSDLGELTNEKLFF,TGTGCCAGCAGTGACCTCGGGGAACTAACTAATGAAAAACTGTTTTTT
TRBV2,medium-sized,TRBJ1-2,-,CASRVGGYTF,TGTGCCAGCAGAGTAGGCGGCTACACCTTC
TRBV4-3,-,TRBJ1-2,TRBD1,CASSQGAGGYGYTF,TGCGCCAGCAGCCAAGGGGCAGGGGGATATGGCTACACCTTC
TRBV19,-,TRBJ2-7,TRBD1,CASSMDRGISNEQYF,TGTGCCAGTAGTATGGACAGGGGAATTTCTAACGAGCAGTACTTC
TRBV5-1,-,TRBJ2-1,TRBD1,CASSLGDRAYNEQFF,TGTGCCAGCAGCTTGGGGGACAGGGCATACAATGAGCAGTTCTTC
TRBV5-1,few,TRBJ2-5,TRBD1,CASLRQGAATQYF,TGCGCCAGCTTACGCCAGGGGGCGGCGACCCAGTACTTC
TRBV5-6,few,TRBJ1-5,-,CASSLIARAVSQPQHF,TGTGCCAGCAGCTTGATTGCCAGGGCGGTGAGTCAGCCCCAGCATTTT
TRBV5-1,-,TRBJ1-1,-,CASSLWGQGGTEAFF,TGCGCCAGCAGCTTGTGGGGGCAGGGCGGGACTGAAGCTTTCTTT
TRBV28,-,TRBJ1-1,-,CASLPQGLGTEAFF,TGTGCCAGCCTCCCCCAGGGATTAGGCACTGAAGCTTTCTTT
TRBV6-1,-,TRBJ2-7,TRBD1,CASSLPTGAGYEQYF,TGTGCCAGCAGTCTTCCGACAGGGGCGGGCTATGAGCAGTACTTC
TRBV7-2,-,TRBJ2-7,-,CASSRDSDGQYF,TGTGCCAGCAGCCGAGACTCTGACGGGCAGTACTTC
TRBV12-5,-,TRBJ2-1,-,CASGLSDRFFNEQFF,TGTGCTAGTGGTCTCTCAGATCGGTTTTTCAATGAGCAGTTCTTC
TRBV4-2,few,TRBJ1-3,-,CASSPHPISGNTIYF,TGTGCCAGCAGCCCTCATCCGATCTCTGGAAACACCATATATTTT
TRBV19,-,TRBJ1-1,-,CASSLHREIITEAFF,TGTGCCAGTAGTCTCCACAGGGAAATAATCACTGAAGCTTTCTTT
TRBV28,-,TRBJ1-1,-,CASSLRQNAFF,TGTGCCAGCAGTTTGAGACAGAACGCTTTCTTT
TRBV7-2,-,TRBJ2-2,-,CASSGRVRGTGELFF,TGTGCCAGCAGCGGCAGGGTGAGAGGGACCGGGGAGCTGTTTTTT
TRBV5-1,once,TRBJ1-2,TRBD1,CASSLWGQGDYTF,TGCGCCAGCAGCTTGTGGGGACAGGGTGACTACACCTTC
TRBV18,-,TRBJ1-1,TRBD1,CASSLQGAAGNTEAFF,TGTGCCAGCTCCCTTCAGGGGGCCGCGGGAAACACTGAAGCTTTCTTT
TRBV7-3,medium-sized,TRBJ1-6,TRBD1,CASSAYRGAPLHF,TGTGCCAGCAGCGCCTACAGGGGAGCACCCCTCCACTTT
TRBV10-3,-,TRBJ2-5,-,CAISAGPWETQYF,TGTGCCATCAGTGCCGGCCCTTGGGAGACCCAGTACTTC
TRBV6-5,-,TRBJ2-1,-,CASSYFMSSYNEQFF,TGTGCCAGCAGTTACTTCATGAGCTCCTACAATGAGCAGTTCTTC
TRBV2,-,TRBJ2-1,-,CASSPDRHNEQFF,TGTGCCAGCAGTCCTGACAGGCACAATGAGCAGTTCTTC
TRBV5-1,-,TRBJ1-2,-,CASSLVFPPPSDGYTF,TGCGCCAGCAGCTTGGTTTTCCCCCCCCCGTCTGACGGCTACACCTTC
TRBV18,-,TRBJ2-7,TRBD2,CASSPGGTASSYEQYF,TGTGCCAGCTCACCGGGGGGGACGGCGAGCTCCTACGAGCAGTACTTC
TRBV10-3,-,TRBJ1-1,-,CAISPGSNTEAFF,TGTGCCATCAGTCCCGGCAGCAACACTGAAGCTTTCTTT
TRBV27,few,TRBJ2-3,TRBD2,CASSLRASGISTDTQYF,TGTGCCAGCAGTCTTCGTGCTAGCGGCATTAGCACAGATACGCAGTATTTT
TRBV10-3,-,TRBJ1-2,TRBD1,CATGDRVHNYGYTF,TGTGCCACCGGGGACAGGGTTCACAACTATGGCTACACCTTC
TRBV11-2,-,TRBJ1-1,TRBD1,CASSTRQGETEAFF,TGTGCCAGCAGCACTCGACAGGGGGAAACTGAAGCTTTCTTT